This T cell receptor (beta chain) was sequenced in a study of blood T cell repertoires in COVID-19 (dated by TCRdb to 2019 to 2021). About the full investigation: Recovered participants in ImmuneRACE Cohort 3 were defined by two consecutive negative NP/OP PCR tests, clearance by a healthcare professional, or resolution of symptoms. The repertoires were released in a freely available public database intended as a resource for research on the immune response to SARS-CoV-2. HLA class I and class II types, where available, came from metadata supplied by the sample provider rather than from assay-based typing. The sample metadata nearly always contained a de-identified subject ID, COVID-19 status, age in years and sex. The material from the prospective study consisted of cDNA or gDNA derived from T cells, B-cell-depleted T cells, or PBMCs. Collaborator samples came from the United States, Italy and Spain and covered acute and convalescent phases of COVID-19. Subjects who had been exposed to COVID-19, were actively infected with it, or had recovered from it provided the deeply sampled blood TCRbeta repertoires that made up the dataset. The samples were drawn from the first 160 participants of the ongoing ImmuneRACE study and from 1,254 subjects provided by 6 global collaborators. Beyond this particular receptor, the publication reports: How much clinical and demographic metadata was included differed by source and by participant, and the metadata was provided uncurated.

The CDR3 runs 12 amino acids, cysteine and phenylalanine included. Only the CDR3 DNA stays, 36 bases, in frame from base 1. The CDR1 and CDR2 encoded by the germline V gene are ENHRY and SYGVKD. From V the trimming removes 10 bases and from J it removes 5 bases, while the gene matches leave 6 bases of the junction unaccounted for. TCRbeta CDR3 regions were amplified from genomic DNA using the immunoSEQ Assay, a bias-controlled multiplex PCR. On the study's bioinformatics: Within the assay, amplification of reference gene primers was used to estimate how many nucleated cells each sample contained. Sequence reads were collapsed and filtered to measure the absolute abundance of every unique TCRbeta CDR3 rearrangement. For each sample, productive Simpson clonality was calculated as the square root of Simpson's diversity index over productive rearrangements. The clones in this table, taken by TCRdb from immuneACCESS, are in-frame only. Not every clone is retained; where verified, under half of the shortfall comes from an unresolved V gene, and the cause of the rest is unknown. D and trimming were read from the DNA, whereas the V and J calls and clone size are those reported in that table. The sample profile shows more than 200,000 clones; about nine tenths of them were found once. The ten largest make up 5.5% to 8.5% of the sample.

This clone was detected once. It lacks a known antigen. No quality values exist for individual bases; no much larger clone is one base distant. Participants in the prospective study were aged roughly 18 to 100 years, lived in over 20 United States geographic areas, and enrolled through a virtual design. In the prospective study, cohorts were assigned on the basis of participant-reported clinical history obtained from a screening survey and a study questionnaire. In the prospective study, mobile phlebotomists collected whole blood, serum and a nasopharyngeal or oropharyngeal swab from each participant. Prospective study participants could optionally give additional blood draws and questionnaires over an approximately two-month period. Before DNA extraction, prospective study blood samples were shipped either frozen or at room temperature.

The sample taken for sequencing was PBMCs or T cells enriched from blood (not recorded which). The receptor was derived from a man under 40 in a cohort exposed to, infected with or recovered from COVID-19 (not recorded which). The V and J genes are TRBV10-3 and TRBJ2-7; 9 central bases correspond to TRBD2. This receptor has the CDR3 CATRGGGDEQYF. The nucleotides read TGTGCCACCCGCGGGGGGGGAGACGAGCAGTACTTC.